These 27 T cell receptor beta chains originate from one sample sequenced in a study of graft-versus-host responses after intestinal transplantation (dated by TCRdb to about 2021). Their specific antigens are unknown. The library was made by the immunoSEQ multiplex PCR assay. TCRdb holds this immuneACCESS table with in-frame rearrangements only. Some clones are missing; in checked studies, unresolved V genes explain under half, and the rest has no known cause. The sample table shows 65,000 to 90,000 clones, and roughly 90% are seen once. 2% to 3% of the sample comes from the top ten. The intended sense of this specimen's time point label: cells obtained before transplantation from donor or recipient. This material consisted of unstimulated CD8+ T cells sorted from spleen or lymph node cells, taken before intestinal transplant. Receptors originate from a human donor who received an intestinal transplant.

V and J are TRBV28 and TRBJ1-3; maybe TRBD1 (5 bases). This CDR3 region has 20 residues. The germline CDR1 and CDR2 sequences are MDHEN and SYDVKM. Trimming took off 3 bases at V and 0 bases at J, with 24 bases between the two ends. DNA for the CDR3: TGTGCCAGCAGTTTTAGTAGGCGACAGCGCCTCTACTTCTCTGGAAACACCATATATTTT. Residues: CASSFSRRQRLYFSGNTIYF.

The CDR3 protein is CASSYSRDPTDTQYF. For the CDR3, the DNA is TGTGCCAGCAGTTACTCGAGGGATCCCACAGATACGCAGTATTTT. The chain couples TRBV6-6 to TRBJ2-3; possible D gene TRBD2, 5 bases. Looked up from germline, CDR1 is MNHNY and CDR2 is SVGAGI (reference sequence). With 0 bases removed from V and 2 bases from J, the gap between germline ends came to 9 bases. CDR3 length equals 15 residues.

This chain uses TRBV19 with TRBJ2-1; 9 bases match TRBD1. The ends lost 8 bases at V and 2 bases at J; junction bases unmatched: 4. The CDR3 is 14 amino acids. Germline CDR1 and CDR2: LNHDA and SQIVND (reference sequence). The CDR3 DNA follows: TGTGCCAGTGGGGACAGGGAACCCTACAATGAGCAGTTCTTC. Translated, it gives CASGDREPYNEQFF.

V is TRBV5-1 and J is TRBJ2-2, with D unresolved. Germline V lookup: CDR1 SGHRS, CDR2 YFSETQ. The CDR3 totals 14 residues. V gave up 0 bases and J gave up 2 bases, with 5 bases separating them. CDR3 sequence reads: CASSLEHNTGELFF. In DNA, the CDR3 is TGCGCCAGCAGCTTGGAGCACAACACCGGGGAGCTGTTTTTT. The whole variable domain, filled in from reference TRBV5-1 and TRBJ2-2, reads KAGVTQTPRYLIKTRGQQVTLSCSPISGHRSVSWYQQTPGQGLQFLFEYFSETQRNKGNFPGRFSGRQFSNSRSEMNVSTLELGDSALYLCASSLEHNTGELFFGEGSRLTVL.

This clone was found once. The chain uses TRBV7-9 and TRBJ2-5; the match to TRBD1 covers 9 bases. CDR1 and CDR2 (germline): SEHNR, FQNEAQ (reference sequence). The junction had 12 bases not matched to a gene; V was cut back by 0 bases and J by 1 base. The CDR3 consists of 19 residues. CDR3 in amino acids: CASSLAYYRGQFRQETQYF. DNA for the CDR3: TGTGCCAGCAGCTTAGCTTATTACAGGGGGCAATTCCGCCAAGAGACCCAGTACTTC.

V usage is TRBV7-9 and J usage is TRBJ2-7; weak D call: TRBD1 (6 bases). The V gene's germline CDR1 is SEHNR and CDR2 FQNEAQ (reference sequence). The CDR3 contains 13 residues. V was pared by 1 base and J by 7 bases, with 11 bases between. The CDR3 reads CASSLEGEKEQYF. The CDR3 bases are TGTGCCAGCAGCTTAGAGGGGGAAAAGGAGCAGTACTTC.

J is TRBJ1-1 and V is TRBV10-3; 10 bases agree with TRBD1. The CDR3 spans 13 residues. Trimming at V came to 6 bases and at J to 4 bases, leaving 2 bases not matched to a gene. Per germline, CDR1 ENHRY and CDR2 SYGVKD. CDR3 amino acids: CAIRGTGATEAFF. The CDR3 coding sequence is TGTGCCATCAGAGGGACAGGGGCCACTGAAGCTTTCTTT.

This clone was counted once. The rearrangement uses TRBV5-4 and TRBJ2-5; 12 bases are shared with TRBD1. V was pared by 0 bases and J by 5 bases, with 5 bases of the junction left unmatched. The CDR3 runs to 16 residues. Germline V gene lookup returns CDR1 SGHNT and CDR2 YYREEE (reference sequence). CDR3 in amino acids: CASSLVGDRGLETQYF. The CDR3, as DNA: TGTGCCAGCAGCTTGGTGGGGGACAGGGGGCTTGAGACCCAGTACTTC.

The V call is TRBV5-6, the J call TRBJ2-7; D is unclear. Germline V gives CDR1 SGHDT, CDR2 YYEEEE. V lost 2 bases to trimming and J lost 4 bases, with 4 bases between them. CDR3 size: 11 residues. This CDR3 reads CASSFGYEQYF. CDR3 in DNA: TGTGCCAGCAGCTTCGGGTACGAGCAGTACTTC.

This chain joins TRBV4-1 and TRBJ2-7, with D perhaps TRBD2 (6 bases). V lost 3 bases, J lost 2 bases, and 17 bases lay in between. This CDR3 is 16 amino acids long. Germline-derived CDR1 and CDR2 are MGHRA and YSYEKL. CDR3 region: CASSQLSGTGPYEQYF. The CDR3 DNA is TGCGCCAGCAGCCAGCTCTCTGGGACTGGTCCCTACGAGCAGTACTTC.

The count of this clone is one. The chain couples TRBV6-1 to TRBJ2-2, with TRBD1 identical over 7 bases. J was trimmed by 3 bases and V by 6 bases; bases with no gene match: 7. CDR1 and CDR2 from the germline V gene are MNHNS and SASEGT. The CDR3 loop spans 15 amino acids. The CDR3 DNA reads TGTGCCAGCAGCGCGCCCGACAGGGACACCGGGGAGCTGTTTTTT. This gives the protein CASSAPDRDTGELFF.

This chain connects TRBV28 to TRBJ2-5; TRBD2 agrees at 8 bases. Trimming at V came to 5 bases and at J to 9 bases, leaving 14 bases not matched to a gene. The CDR3 has 15 residues. From germline, CDR1 is MDHEN and CDR2 SYDVKM. Written as DNA, the CDR3 is TGTGCCAGCAGTCCGACCGAGGAGCGGGGGACGTCCCAGTACTTC. This sequence encodes CASSPTEERGTSQYF.

This clone was counted a few times. The chain carries TRBV6-4 and TRBJ2-1; 8 bases are a match to TRBD2. Germline V CDR1 and CDR2: MRHNA, SNTAGT. With V trimmed by 3 bases and J by 7 bases, 8 bases remained unmatched. CDR3 size: 15 residues. Here the CDR3 reads CASSERAGEGNEQFF. In nucleotides, the CDR3 is TGTGCCAGCAGTGAGCGAGCGGGAGAGGGGAATGAGCAGTTCTTC.

The chain recombines TRBV27 with TRBJ2-1; D is unclear. V lost 3 bases and J 0 bases, leaving 9 bases between the germline ends. CDR3 length: 15 residues. Germline V gives CDR1 MNHEY, CDR2 SMNVEV (reference sequence). CDR3 residues: CASSFTVSSYNEQFF. In DNA, the CDR3 is TGTGCCAGCAGTTTCACAGTAAGCTCCTACAATGAGCAGTTCTTC.

The J gene is TRBJ2-5, the V gene TRBV14; 12 bases are a match to TRBD2. Germline CDR1 SGHDN, CDR2 FVKESK. The CDR3 has 17 amino acids. With 1 base clipped from V and 2 bases from J, the junction kept 5 bases outside the gene matches. The DNA of the CDR3 is TGTGCCAGCAGCCAAGGACCCGGACTAGCGGGGCAAGAGACCCAGTACTTC. Amino acids: CASSQGPGLAGQETQYF.

The chain is built from TRBV5-1 and TRBJ2-3; D is ambiguous. V was shortened by 7 bases and J by 4 bases, with 10 bases between the two germline ends. CDR1 and CDR2 from the germline V gene are SGHRS and YFSETQ. CDR3 size: 12 residues. The CDR3, as DNA: TGCGCCAGCTCCCGCCAGGCAGATACGCAGTATTTT. Residues: CASSRQADTQYF.

About this clone: The same CDR3 can be traced to other DNA sequences in this sample. J is TRBJ2-7 and V is TRBV5-6, with 9 nucleotides matching TRBD1. This CDR3 has 14 amino acids. With V trimmed by 4 bases and J by 2 bases, 4 bases remained unmatched. Germline CDR1 reads SGHDT; CDR2 reads YYEEEE. In nucleotides, the CDR3 is TGTGCCAGCAGCCCTGGGACAGGGCCCTACGAGCAGTACTTC. Its protein is CASSPGTGPYEQYF.

This chain uses TRBV5-6 with TRBJ1-5, with D perhaps matching TRBD1 (5 bases). This CDR3 spans 13 amino acids. V gave up 0 bases and J gave up 7 bases, with 8 bases separating them. Germline lookup yields CDR1 SGHDT and CDR2 YYEEEE. The CDR3, as DNA: TGTGCCAGCAGCTTGGGGGGGGGACAGCCCCAGCATTTT. It is translated as CASSLGGGQPQHF.

The J gene is TRBJ2-5, the V gene TRBV6-5, with TRBD2 matching 7 bases. The CDR3 covers 13 residues. Germline-derived CDR1 and CDR2 are MNHEY and SVGAGI. The J segment lost 6 bases and the V segment lost 0 bases, leaving 1 base of the junction unmatched. The chain's CDR3 is CASSYSGGKTQYF. CDR3 nucleotides: TGTGCCAGCAGTTACTCCGGGGGGAAGACCCAGTACTTC.

CDR3 residues: CASNRGAPGFSQPQHF. CDR3 nucleotides: TGTGCCAGCAATAGGGGCGCTCCAGGATTCAGTCAGCCCCAGCATTTT. The chain combines TRBV6-6 with TRBJ1-5; D perhaps matches TRBD1 (5 bases). Per germline, CDR1 MNHNY and CDR2 SVGAGI (reference sequence). V was shortened by 7 bases and J by 6 bases, with 22 bases between the two germline ends. CDR3 size: 16 residues.

The chain has TRBV9 and TRBJ2-7; possible D gene TRBD2, 5 bases. Germline CDR1 reads SGDLS; CDR2 reads YYNGEE. The CDR3 is 14 amino acids. Trimming took off 4 bases at V and 4 bases at J, with 15 bases between the two ends. CDR3 nucleotide sequence: TGTGCCAGCAGCTCCAGCGGACTTACTTACGAGCAGTACTTC. Its translation is CASSSSGLTYEQYF.

V gene TRBV19 combines with J gene TRBJ2-7; TRBD1 aligns across 7 bases. CDR1 is LNHDA, CDR2 SQIVND, per germline (reference sequence). V was clipped by 1 base and J by 2 bases; unmatched bases: 5. The CDR3 length is 15 residues. CDR3 DNA sequence: TGTGCCAGTAGTATAGGGGACAGCTCTACCTACGAGCAGTACTTC. Translating it yields CASSIGDSSTYEQYF.

This clone has more than one count but fewer than ten. The chain combines TRBV7-6 with TRBJ2-3; D unresolved. V lost 0 bases to trimming and J lost 6 bases, with 7 bases between them. The CDR3 is 13 amino acids. Germline-derived CDR1 and CDR2 are SGHVS and FNYEAQ. The CDR3 reads CASSLAWLDTQYF. CDR3 coding DNA: TGTGCCAGCAGCTTAGCGTGGCTCGATACGCAGTATTTT.

The genes are TRBV15 and TRBJ2-7, with D hard to call. This CDR3 has 14 residues. The V end was cut by 0 bases, the J end by 3 bases, with 9 bases between. Germline loops: CDR1 LNHNV, CDR2 YYDKDF (reference sequence). Here the CDR3 reads CATSREEFVYEQYF. CDR3 coding DNA: TGTGCCACCAGCAGAGAGGAGTTCGTCTACGAGCAGTACTTC.

This chain links TRBV28 with TRBJ2-1; 9 bases fit TRBD1. CDR1 and CDR2 (germline): MDHEN, SYDVKM. There are 15 residues in the CDR3. J gave up 9 bases and V 5 bases, and 11 bases lay outside the gene matches. This CDR3 is CASSPVGTGSGEQFF. The CDR3 DNA follows: TGTGCCAGCAGTCCCGTAGGGACAGGGTCTGGTGAGCAGTTCTTC. The complete variable domain, with remaining parts taken from reference TRBV28 and TRBJ2-1, reads DVKVTQSSRYLVKRTGEKVFLECVQDMDHENMFWYRQDPGLGLRLIYFSYDVKMKEKGDIPEGYSVSREKKERFSLILESASTNQTSMYLCASSPVGTGSGEQFFGPGTRLTVL.

The chain couples TRBV7-6 to TRBJ2-7; TRBD2 agrees at 7 bases. The CDR3 contains 18 residues. V lost 5 bases, J lost 0 bases, and 16 bases stayed unmatched. Germline V gene lookup returns CDR1 SGHVS and CDR2 FNYEAQ. The chain's CDR3 is CASSPRGGENVFSYEQYF. DNA of the CDR3: TGTGCCAGCAGCCCACGGGGAGGGGAGAACGTATTCTCCTACGAGCAGTACTTC.

This sequence joins TRBV2 and TRBJ2-5, with 8 bases aligning to TRBD1. The CDR3 sequence is 14 residues long. With V trimmed by 7 bases and J by 1 base, 5 bases remained unmatched. The V gene's germline CDR1 is SNHLY and CDR2 FYNNEI. The CDR3 loop reads CASTTGTGQETQYF. As DNA, the CDR3 is TGTGCCAGCACAACAGGGACAGGCCAAGAGACCCAGTACTTC.